In this sample, the clone carrying this TCR beta chain turned up a few times. What it binds is not known. The second PCR ran about 6 to 11 cycles with a sample-barcoded 5' primer and J-beta primers. TCRdb re-analysed the 5' RACE reads in MiXCR, keeping a single row per CDR3 protein. The data contain roughly 1 million distinct CDR3 sequences, roughly 24% of them singletons. The data were obtained in a study of blood T cells in healthy people across ages. CDR1 is SGHDT and CDR2 is YYEEEE in the germline V gene. The J segment lost 1 base and the V segment lost 4 bases, leaving 5 bases of the junction unmatched. The CDR3 sequence is 15 residues long. Study-wide results and caveats: Whereas aged donors had fewer naive CD4+ cells, long-lived donors had more of them and higher diversity.

The data were also submitted as part of a second study, on T cells of mothers and their children. That study adds: Five or six children, together with their three healthy Caucasian mothers, made up the donors.

J is TRBJ2-7 and V is TRBV5-6, with 10 bases fitting TRBD2. This clonotype originated in a girl aged 2 to 10 in good health. The sample was blood. For the CDR3, the DNA is TGTGCCAGCAGCGTGCAGCGGGAGGGATCCTACGAGCAGTACTTC. Its protein product is CASSVQREGSYEQYF.